This T cell receptor beta chain was captured in a study of post-analysis software for immune sequencing data. Study details: Included courses were relapsing-remitting and secondary progressive multiple sclerosis; progressive-relapsing multiple sclerosis was also included. Study-level results: Patients had higher frequencies than controls of a few TRBV segments, including TRBV5-6, TRBV5-1 and TRBV20-1.

This clonotype came up a few times. Its specificity is unknown. Unique molecular identifiers were carried by the TCR beta cDNA libraries. TCRdb re-called the PCR reads through MiXCR, storing one row per CDR3 protein. In the table there are 750,000 to 950,000 distinct CDR3 sequences, roughly half of which are singletons. V lost 10 bases and J 6 bases, leaving 12 bases between the germline ends. This CDR3 contains 11 residues. The germline CDR1 and CDR2 sequences are SNHLY and FYNNEI. The source of this sequence is a girl aged 10 to 17 with multiple sclerosis. The chain links TRBV2 to TRBJ1-2; D may be TRBD1 (5 bases). The sequencing input was blood. The CDR3 here is CATSGNDGYTF. The CDR3 nucleotides are TGTGCCACCTCAGGGAACGATGGCTACACCTTC.